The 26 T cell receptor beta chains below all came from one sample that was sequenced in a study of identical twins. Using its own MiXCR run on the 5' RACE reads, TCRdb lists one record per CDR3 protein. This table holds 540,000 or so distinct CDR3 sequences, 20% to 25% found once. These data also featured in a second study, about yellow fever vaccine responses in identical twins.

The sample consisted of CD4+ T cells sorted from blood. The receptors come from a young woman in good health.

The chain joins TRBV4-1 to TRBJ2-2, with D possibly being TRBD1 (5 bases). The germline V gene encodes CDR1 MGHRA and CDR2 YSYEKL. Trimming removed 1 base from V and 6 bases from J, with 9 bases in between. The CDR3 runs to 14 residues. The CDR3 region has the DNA TGCGCCAGCAGCCAAGTAAAGGGGTCCGGGGAGCTGTTTTTT. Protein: CASSQVKGSGELFF.

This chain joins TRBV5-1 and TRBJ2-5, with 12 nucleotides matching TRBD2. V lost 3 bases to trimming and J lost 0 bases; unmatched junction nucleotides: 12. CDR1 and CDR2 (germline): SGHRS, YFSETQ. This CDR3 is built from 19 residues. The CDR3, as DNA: TGCGCCAGCAGCTCCCGAAGACTAGCGGGGGCCCGGTACCAAGAGACCCAGTACTTC. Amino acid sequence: CASSSRRLAGARYQETQYF. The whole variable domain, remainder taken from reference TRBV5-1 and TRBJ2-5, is KAGVTQTPRYLIKTRGQQVTLSCSPISGHRSVSWYQQTPGQGLQFLFEYFSETQRNKGNFPGRFSGRQFSNSRSEMNVSTLELGDSALYLCASSSRRLAGARYQETQYFGPGTRLLVL.

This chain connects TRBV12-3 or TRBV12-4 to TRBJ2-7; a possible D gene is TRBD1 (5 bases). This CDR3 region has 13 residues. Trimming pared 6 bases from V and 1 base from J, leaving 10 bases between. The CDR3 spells CASSSTVSYEQYF. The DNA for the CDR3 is TGTGCCAGCAGCTCGACAGTATCCTACGAGCAGTACTTC.

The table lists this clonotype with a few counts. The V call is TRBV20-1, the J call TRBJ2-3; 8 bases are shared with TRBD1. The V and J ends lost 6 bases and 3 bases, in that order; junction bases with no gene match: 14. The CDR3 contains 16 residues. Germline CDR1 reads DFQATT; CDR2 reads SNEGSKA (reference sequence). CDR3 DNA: TGCAGTGCCAACACACCAGGGGGCCGTAGGACAGATACGCAGTATTTT. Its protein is CSANTPGGRRTDTQYF.

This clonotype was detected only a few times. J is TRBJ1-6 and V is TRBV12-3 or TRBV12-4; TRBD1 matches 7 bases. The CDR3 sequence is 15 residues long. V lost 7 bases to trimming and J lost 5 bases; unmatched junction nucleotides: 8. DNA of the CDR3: TGTGCCAGCAAACCGCAGGGACAGAATAATTCACCCCTCCACTTT. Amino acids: CASKPQGQNNSPLHF.

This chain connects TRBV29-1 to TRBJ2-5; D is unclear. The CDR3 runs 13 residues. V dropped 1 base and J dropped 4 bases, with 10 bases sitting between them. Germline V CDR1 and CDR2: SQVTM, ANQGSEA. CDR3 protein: CSVEGPGAETQYF. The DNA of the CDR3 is TGCAGCGTTGAAGGGCCCGGAGCAGAGACCCAGTACTTC.

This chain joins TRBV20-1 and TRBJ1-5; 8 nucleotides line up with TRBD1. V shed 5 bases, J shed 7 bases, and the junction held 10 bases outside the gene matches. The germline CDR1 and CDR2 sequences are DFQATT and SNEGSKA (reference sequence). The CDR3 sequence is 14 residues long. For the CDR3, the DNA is TGCAGTGCTGCAGGGGGCGAACGAAACCAGCCCCAGCATTTT. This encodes CSAAGGERNQPQHF.

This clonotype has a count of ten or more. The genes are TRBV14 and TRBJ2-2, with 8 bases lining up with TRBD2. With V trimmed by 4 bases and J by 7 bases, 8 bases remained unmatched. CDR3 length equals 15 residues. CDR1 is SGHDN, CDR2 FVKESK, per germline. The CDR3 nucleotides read TGTGCCAGCAGCCCCACGGGGGGGCTTGGCGGGGAGCTGTTTTTT. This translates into CASSPTGGLGGELFF.

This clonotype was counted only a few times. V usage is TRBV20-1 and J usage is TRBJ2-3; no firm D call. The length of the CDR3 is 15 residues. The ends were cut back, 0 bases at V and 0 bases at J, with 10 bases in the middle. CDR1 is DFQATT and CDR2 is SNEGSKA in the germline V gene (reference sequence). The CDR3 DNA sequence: TGCAGTGCTAGAGATCTCAGAACTAGCACAGATACGCAGTATTTT. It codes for CSARDLRTSTDTQYF.

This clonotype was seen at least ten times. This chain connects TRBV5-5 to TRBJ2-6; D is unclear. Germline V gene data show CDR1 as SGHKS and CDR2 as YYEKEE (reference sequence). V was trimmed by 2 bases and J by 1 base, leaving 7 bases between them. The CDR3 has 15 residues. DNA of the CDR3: TGTGCCAGCAGCTTAAGAGTATCTGGGGCCAACGTCCTGACTTTC. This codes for CASSLRVSGANVLTF.

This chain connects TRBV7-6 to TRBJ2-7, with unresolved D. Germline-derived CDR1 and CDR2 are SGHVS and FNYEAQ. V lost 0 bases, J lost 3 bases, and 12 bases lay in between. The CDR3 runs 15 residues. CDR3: CASSLAEGSGYEQYF. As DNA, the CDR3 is TGTGCCAGCAGCTTAGCGGAAGGCAGTGGCTACGAGCAGTACTTC.

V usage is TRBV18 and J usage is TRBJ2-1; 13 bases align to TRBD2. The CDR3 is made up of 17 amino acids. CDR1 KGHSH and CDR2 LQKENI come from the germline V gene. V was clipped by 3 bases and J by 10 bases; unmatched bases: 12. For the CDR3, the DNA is TGTGCCAGCTCACCTCTTTTAGGGACTAGCGGGGCCTGGGAGCAGTTCTTC. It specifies CASSPLLGTSGAWEQFF.

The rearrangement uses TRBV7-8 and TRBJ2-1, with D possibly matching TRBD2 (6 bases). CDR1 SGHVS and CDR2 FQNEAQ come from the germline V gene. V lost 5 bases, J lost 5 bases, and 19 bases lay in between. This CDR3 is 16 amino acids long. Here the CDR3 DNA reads TGTGCCAGCAGCACCGTGTCGGGACTGGTTAACAATGAGCAGTTCTTC. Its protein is CASSTVSGLVNNEQFF.

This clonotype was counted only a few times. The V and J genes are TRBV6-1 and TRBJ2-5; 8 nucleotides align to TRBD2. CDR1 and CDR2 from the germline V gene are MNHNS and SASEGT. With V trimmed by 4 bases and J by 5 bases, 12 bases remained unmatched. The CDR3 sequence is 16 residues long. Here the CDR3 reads CASSAGGQTYGETQYF. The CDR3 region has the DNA TGTGCCAGCAGTGCGGGAGGGCAGACCTATGGGGAGACCCAGTACTTC.

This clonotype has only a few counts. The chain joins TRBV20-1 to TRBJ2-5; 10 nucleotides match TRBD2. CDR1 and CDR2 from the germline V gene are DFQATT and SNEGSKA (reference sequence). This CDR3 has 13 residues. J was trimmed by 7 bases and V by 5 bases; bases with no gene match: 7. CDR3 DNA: TGCAGTGCTGCCCCCGGGACTAGCGTGACCCAGTACTTC. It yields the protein CSAAPGTSVTQYF.

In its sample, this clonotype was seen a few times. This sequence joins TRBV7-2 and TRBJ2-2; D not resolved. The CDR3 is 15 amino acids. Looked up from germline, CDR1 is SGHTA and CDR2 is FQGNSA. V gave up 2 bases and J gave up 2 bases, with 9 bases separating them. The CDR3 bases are TGTGCCAGCAGCTTAACGCCATTTAACACCGGGGAGCTGTTTTTT. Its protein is CASSLTPFNTGELFF.

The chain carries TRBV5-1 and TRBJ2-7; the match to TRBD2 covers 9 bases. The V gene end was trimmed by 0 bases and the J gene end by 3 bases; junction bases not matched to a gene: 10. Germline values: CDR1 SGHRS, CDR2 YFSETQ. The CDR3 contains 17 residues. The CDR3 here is CASSLVAEGSGSYEQYF. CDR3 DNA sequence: TGCGCCAGCAGCTTGGTAGCCGAGGGTAGCGGGAGCTACGAGCAGTACTTC. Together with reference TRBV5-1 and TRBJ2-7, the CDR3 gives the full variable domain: KAGVTQTPRYLIKTRGQQVTLSCSPISGHRSVSWYQQTPGQGLQFLFEYFSETQRNKGNFPGRFSGRQFSNSRSEMNVSTLELGDSALYLCASSLVAEGSGSYEQYFGPGTRLTVT.

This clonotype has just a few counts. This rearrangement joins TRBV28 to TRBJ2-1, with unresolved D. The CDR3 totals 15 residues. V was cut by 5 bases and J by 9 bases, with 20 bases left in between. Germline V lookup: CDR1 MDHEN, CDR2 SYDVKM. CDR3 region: CASSLRVAAVGEQFF. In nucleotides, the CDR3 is TGTGCCAGCAGTCTACGGGTCGCGGCCGTTGGTGAGCAGTTCTTC.

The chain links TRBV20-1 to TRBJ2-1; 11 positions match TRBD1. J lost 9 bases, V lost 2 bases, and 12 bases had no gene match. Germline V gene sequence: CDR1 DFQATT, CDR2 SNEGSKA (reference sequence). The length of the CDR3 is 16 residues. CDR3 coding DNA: TGCAGTGCTAGACTCCCCGGGACAGGGGGGATCAGTGAGCAGTTCTTC. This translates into CSARLPGTGGISEQFF.

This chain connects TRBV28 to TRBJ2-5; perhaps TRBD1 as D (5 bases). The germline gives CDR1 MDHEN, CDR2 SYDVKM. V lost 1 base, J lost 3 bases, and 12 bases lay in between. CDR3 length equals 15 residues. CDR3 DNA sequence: TGTGCCAGCAGTTTATCAGGGCCCTCCAAAGAGACCCAGTACTTC. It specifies CASSLSGPSKETQYF.

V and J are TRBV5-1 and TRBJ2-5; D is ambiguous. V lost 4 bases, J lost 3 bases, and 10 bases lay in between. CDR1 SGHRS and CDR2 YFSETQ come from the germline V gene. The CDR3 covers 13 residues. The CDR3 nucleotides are TGCGCCAGCAGCACCATGACCGAAGAGACCCAGTACTTC. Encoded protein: CASSTMTEETQYF.

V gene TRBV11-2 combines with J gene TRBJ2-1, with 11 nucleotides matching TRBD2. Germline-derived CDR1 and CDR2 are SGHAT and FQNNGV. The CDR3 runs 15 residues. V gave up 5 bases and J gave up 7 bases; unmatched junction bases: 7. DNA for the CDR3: TGTGCCAGCAGCCAGATAGCGGGAGGGCGTAATGAGCAGTTCTTC. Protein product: CASSQIAGGRNEQFF. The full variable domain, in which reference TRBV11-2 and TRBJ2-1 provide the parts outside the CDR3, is EAGVAQSPRYKIIEKRQSVAFWCNPISGHATLYWYQQILGQGPKLLIQFQNNGVVDDSQLPKDRFSAERLKGVDSTLKIQPAKLEDSAVYLCASSQIAGGRNEQFFGPGTRLTVL.

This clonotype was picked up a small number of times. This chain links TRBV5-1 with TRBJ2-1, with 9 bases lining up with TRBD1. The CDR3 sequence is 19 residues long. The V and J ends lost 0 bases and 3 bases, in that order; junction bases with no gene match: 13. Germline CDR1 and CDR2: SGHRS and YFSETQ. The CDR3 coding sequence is TGCGCCAGCAGCTTGGGCTACTATGGTGGGACAGGGAACTACAATGAGCAGTTCTTC. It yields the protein CASSLGYYGGTGNYNEQFF.

The CDR3: CSVEEPGHLYEQYF. CDR3 nucleotides: TGCAGCGTTGAAGAACCCGGGCACCTCTACGAGCAGTACTTC. This chain joins TRBV29-1 and TRBJ2-7, with unresolved D. The CDR3 runs 14 residues. V was cut by 0 bases and J by 3 bases, with 12 bases left in between. The germline CDR1 and CDR2 sequences are SQVTM and ANQGSEA.

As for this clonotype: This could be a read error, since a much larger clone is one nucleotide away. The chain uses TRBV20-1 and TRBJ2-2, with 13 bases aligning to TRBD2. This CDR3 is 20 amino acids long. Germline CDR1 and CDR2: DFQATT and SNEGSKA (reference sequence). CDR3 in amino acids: CCARGFRTSGGTSDTGELFF. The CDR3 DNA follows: TGCTGTGCTAGAGGGTTTCGGACTAGCGGGGGAACTAGCGACACCGGGGAGCTGTTTTTT.

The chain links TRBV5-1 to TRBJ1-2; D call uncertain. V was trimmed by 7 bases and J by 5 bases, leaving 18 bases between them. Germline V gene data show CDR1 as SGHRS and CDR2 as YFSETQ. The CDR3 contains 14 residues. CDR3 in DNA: TGCGCCAGCGGTTTCCCGGGAGAAGCTTATGGCTACACCTTC. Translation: CASGFPGEAYGYTF.